The 5 T cell receptor beta chains below come from one sample, sequenced in a study of identifying expanded T cells in peripheral blood. TCRdb's table, derived via immunoSEQ multiplex PCR, lists solely in-frame clones and lacks some. This table has 100,000 to 150,000 clones, about four fifths appearing once. The sequencing sample was made of blood. These receptors all stem from a person aged 18 to 75 in good health.

CDR3 sequence: CASSLNRGTDTQYF. CDR3 nucleotide sequence: TGTGCCAGCAGTCTCAACAGGGGCACAGATACGCAGTATTTT. The chain employs TRBV27 and TRBJ2-3; weak D call: TRBD1 (6 bases). Germline CDR1 reads MNHEY; CDR2 reads SMNVEV (reference sequence). V was pared by 5 bases and J by 1 base, with 10 bases between. The CDR3 consists of 14 residues.

The chain links TRBV10-3 to TRBJ1-1; 7 bases agree with TRBD1. Germline values: CDR1 ENHRY, CDR2 SYGVKD. This CDR3 is built from 18 residues. V gave up 4 bases and J gave up 6 bases; unmatched junction bases: 20. The CDR3 loop is CAISVSERQGGTRAEAFF. The CDR3 DNA sequence: TGTGCCATCAGTGTTTCTGAACGCCAGGGGGGTACGCGGGCTGAAGCTTTCTTT.

Points on this clone: Other DNA sequences in the sample encode the same CDR3. The chain employs TRBV7-9 and TRBJ2-2, with D unclear. The CDR3 has 12 residues. Germline V gives CDR1 SEHNR, CDR2 FQNEAQ (reference sequence). Trimming pared 1 base from V and 6 bases from J, leaving 3 bases between. DNA for the CDR3: TGTGCCAGCAGCTTAGGGTCCGGGGAGCTGTTTTTT. Protein: CASSLGSGELFF.

This clone showed up just a few times. This chain connects TRBV19 to TRBJ2-7, with D perhaps matching TRBD2 (6 bases). Trimming left V 8 bases short and J 6 bases short, with 14 bases between. The CDR3 has 12 amino acids. CDR1 is LNHDA, CDR2 SQIVND, per germline (reference sequence). CDR3 loop: CASGRDWGEQYF. The CDR3 coding sequence is TGTGCCAGTGGACGGGACTGGGGCGAGCAGTACTTC.

In this sample, this clone turned up once. The gene calls are TRBV14 and TRBJ2-3, with D possibly matching TRBD1 (6 bases). The CDR3 loop spans 17 amino acids. The germline V gene has CDR1 SGHDN and CDR2 FVKESK. V was shortened by 4 bases and J by 1 base, with 18 bases between the two germline ends. CDR3 region: CASSLRQVNVGTDTQYF. Written as DNA, the CDR3 is TGTGCCAGCAGCCTCAGACAGGTTAACGTGGGCACAGATACGCAGTATTTT.